This T cell receptor beta chain was observed in a study of blood T cell repertoires in COVID-19. Study at large: The analysed material was cDNA or gDNA that came from T cells, B-cell-depleted T cells, or PBMCs.

The assay was immunoSEQ multiplex PCR, and TCRdb's table has in-frame clones only and misses some. The data contain roughly 95,000 clones, approximately 90% of them seen just once; the ten biggest clones take up 3.5% to 4%. The V end was cut by 5 bases, the J end by 0 bases, with 11 bases between. Germline CDR1 is LGHDT and CDR2 is YNNKEL (reference sequence). The CDR3 is 15 residues long. The clonotype originates from a woman aged 50 to 60 in a cohort sampled during active COVID-19. Sequencing used peripheral blood. This chain connects TRBV3-1 (or the pseudogene TRBV3-2) to TRBJ2-1, with D possibly matching TRBD2 (5 bases). Here the CDR3 reads CASSATRSSYNEQFF. The CDR3 region has the DNA TGTGCCAGCAGCGCAACTAGGAGCTCCTACAATGAGCAGTTCTTC.